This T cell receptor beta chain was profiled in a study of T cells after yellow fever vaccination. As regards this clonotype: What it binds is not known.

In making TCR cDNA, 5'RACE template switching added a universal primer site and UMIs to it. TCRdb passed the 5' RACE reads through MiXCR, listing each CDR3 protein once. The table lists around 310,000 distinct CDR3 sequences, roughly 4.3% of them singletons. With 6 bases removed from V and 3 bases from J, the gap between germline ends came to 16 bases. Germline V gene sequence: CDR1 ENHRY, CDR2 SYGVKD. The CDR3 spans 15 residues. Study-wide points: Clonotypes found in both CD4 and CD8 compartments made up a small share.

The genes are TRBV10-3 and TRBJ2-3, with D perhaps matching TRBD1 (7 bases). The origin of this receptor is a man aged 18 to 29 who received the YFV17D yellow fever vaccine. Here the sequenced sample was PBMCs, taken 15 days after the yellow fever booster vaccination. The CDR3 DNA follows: TGTGCCATCAGCCCAGGGGGGAAAGGAACAGATACGCAGTATTTT. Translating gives CAISPGGKGTDTQYF.